This T cell receptor (beta chain) was observed in a study of glioma-infiltrating T cells after dendritic cell vaccination. Turning to the study itself: Three intradermal dendritic cell vaccine injections were given every two weeks.

Time point of the sample: after dendritic cell vaccination, including at tumor progression/relapse. In this sample, this clone turned up a few times. Between the trimmed V and J ends, which lost 5 bases and 10 bases, there was a span of 23 bases. This CDR3 contains 15 residues. CDR1 is MNHNY and CDR2 is SVGAGI in the germline V gene (reference sequence). Data came from immunoSEQ multiplex PCR; TCRdb stores just in-frame clones and leaves some out. This table has 91,000 or so clones, around 80% appearing once. The specimen comprised blood, sampled after dendritic cell vaccination. The source of this sequence is a human donor with glioblastoma. The gene calls are TRBV6-6 and TRBJ1-2; D is perhaps TRBD1 (6 bases). CDR3 in amino acids: CASSAPGTRGIVYTF. The CDR3 bases are TGTGCCAGCAGTGCCCCGGGGACACGAGGAATAGTCTACACCTTC.